The rows below give T cell receptor beta chains drawn from one sample of a study of regulatory T cells in long-lasting Graves disease. TCRdb called the multiplex PCR reads again in MiXCR, with one record for every CDR3 protein. The sample carries about 440,000 distinct CDR3 sequences, roughly 15% recorded once. The sample was also linked to a second study, of T cells in Graves' hyperthyroidism and ophthalmopathy.

The specimen was peripheral blood mononuclear cells (PBMCs), collected at new diagnosis, from a patient treated with antithyroid drugs. The origin of the receptors is a woman under 30 with Graves disease. The CDR3 runs from the conserved cysteine through the conserved F or W. Each record gives: clone size, V gene, D gene, J gene, CDR3 protein, CDR3 DNA. D genes are given only for firm matches. Rows may omit the clone size; those that give it use once, few, many or a size class.

size: .; V: TRBV25-1; D: TRBD1; J: TRBJ2-7; CDR3: CASSGDRVPYEQCF; DNA: TGTGCCAGCAGTGGAGACAGGGTGCCCTACGAGCAGTGCTTC
size: .; V: TRBV20-1; D: .; J: TRBJ2-7; CDR3: CSAGRGSEGIYEQYF; DNA: TGCAGTGCTGGCAGAGGTTCAGAGGGAATCTACGAGCAGTACTTC
size: many; V: TRBV20-1; D: .; J: TRBJ2-7; CDR3: CSARDPTGATSREQYF; DNA: TGCAGTGCTAGAGATCCAACGGGAGCCACCTCCCGGGAGCAGTACTTC
size: few; V: TRBV29-1; D: .; J: TRBJ2-6; CDR3: CSVEEGPVSGANVLTF; DNA: TGCAGCGTTGAAGAGGGGCCGGTCTCTGGGGCCAACGTCCTGACTTTC
size: .; V: TRBV20-1; D: TRBD1; J: TRBJ2-2; CDR3: CSARSLGTGGTGELFF; DNA: TGCAGTGCTAGGTCCCTCGGGACAGGGGGCACCGGGGAGCTGTTTTTT
size: .; V: TRBV30; D: .; J: TRBJ2-7; CDR3: CAWSVADTYEQYF; DNA: TGTGCCTGGAGTGTGGCGGATACTTACGAGCAGTACTTC
size: .; V: TRBV5-6; D: .; J: TRBJ2-2; CDR3: CASSFSSSQAGSGELFF; DNA: TGTGCCAGCAGCTTCTCCTCCTCACAGGCAGGGTCCGGGGAGCTGTTTTTT
size: few; V: TRBV7-3; D: .; J: TRBJ2-5; CDR3: CASIGPDLDRQETQYF; DNA: TGTGCCAGCATCGGACCGGACTTGGACCGCCAAGAGACCCAGTACTTC
size: many; V: TRBV20-1; D: TRBD1; J: TRBJ1-5; CDR3: CSASGELFGTGNQPQHF; DNA: TGCAGTGCTAGTGGGGAATTATTTGGGACAGGGAATCAGCCCCAGCATTTT
size: .; V: TRBV15; D: TRBD1; J: TRBJ1-4; CDR3: CATNRGTNEKLFF; DNA: TGTGCCACAAACAGGGGTACTAATGAAAAACTGTTTTTT